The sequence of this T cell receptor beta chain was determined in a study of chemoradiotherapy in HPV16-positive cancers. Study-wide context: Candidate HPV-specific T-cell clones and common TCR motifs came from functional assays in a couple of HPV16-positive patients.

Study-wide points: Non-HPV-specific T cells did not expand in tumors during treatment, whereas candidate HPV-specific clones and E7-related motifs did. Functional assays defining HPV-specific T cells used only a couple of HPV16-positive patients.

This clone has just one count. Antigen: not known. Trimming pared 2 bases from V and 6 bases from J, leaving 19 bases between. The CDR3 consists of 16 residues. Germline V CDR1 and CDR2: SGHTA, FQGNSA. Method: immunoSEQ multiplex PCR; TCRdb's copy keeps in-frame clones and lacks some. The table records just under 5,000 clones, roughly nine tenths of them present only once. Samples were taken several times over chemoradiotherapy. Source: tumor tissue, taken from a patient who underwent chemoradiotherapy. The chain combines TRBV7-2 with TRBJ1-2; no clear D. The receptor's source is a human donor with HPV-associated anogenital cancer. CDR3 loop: CASSLSGTGFRNGYTF. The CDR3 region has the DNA TGTGCCAGCAGCTTATCGGGCACTGGGTTCCGGAATGGCTACACCTTC.